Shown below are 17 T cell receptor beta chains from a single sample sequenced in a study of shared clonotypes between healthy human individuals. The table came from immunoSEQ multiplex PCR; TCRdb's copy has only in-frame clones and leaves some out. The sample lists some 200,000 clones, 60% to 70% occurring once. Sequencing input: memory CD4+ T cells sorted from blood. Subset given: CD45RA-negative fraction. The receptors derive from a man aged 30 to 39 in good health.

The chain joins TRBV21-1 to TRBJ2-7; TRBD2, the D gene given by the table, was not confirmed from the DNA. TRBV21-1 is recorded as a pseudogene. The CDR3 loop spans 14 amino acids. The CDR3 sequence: CASTLGGVDYEQYF. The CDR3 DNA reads TGTGCCAGCACCCTGGGAGGAGTAGACTACGAGCAGTACTTC.

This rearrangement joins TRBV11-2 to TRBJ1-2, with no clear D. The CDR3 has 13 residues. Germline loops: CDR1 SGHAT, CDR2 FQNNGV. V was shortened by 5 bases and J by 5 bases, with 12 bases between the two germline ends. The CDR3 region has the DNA TGTGCCAGCAGCCTAAGGGCAATATATGGCTACACCTTC. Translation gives CASSLRAIYGYTF.

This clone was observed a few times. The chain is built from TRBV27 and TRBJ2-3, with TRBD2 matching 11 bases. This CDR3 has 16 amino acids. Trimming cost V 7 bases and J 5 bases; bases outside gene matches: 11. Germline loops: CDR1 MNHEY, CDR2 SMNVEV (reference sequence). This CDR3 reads CASTGTSGGKRDTQYF. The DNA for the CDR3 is TGTGCCAGCACGGGCACTAGCGGGGGAAAAAGAGATACGCAGTATTTT.

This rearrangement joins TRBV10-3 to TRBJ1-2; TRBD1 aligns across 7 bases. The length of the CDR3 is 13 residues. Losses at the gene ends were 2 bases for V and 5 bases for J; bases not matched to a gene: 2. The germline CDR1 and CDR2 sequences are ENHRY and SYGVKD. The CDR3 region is CAISETGVYGYTF. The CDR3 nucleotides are TGTGCCATCAGTGAGACAGGGGTTTATGGCTACACCTTC.

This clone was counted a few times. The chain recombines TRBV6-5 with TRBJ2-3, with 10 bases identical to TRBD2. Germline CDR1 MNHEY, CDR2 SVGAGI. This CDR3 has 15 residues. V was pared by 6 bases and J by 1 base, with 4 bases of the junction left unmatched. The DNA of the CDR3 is TGTGCCAGCAGACGGACTAGCGGAGGCACAGATACGCAGTATTTT. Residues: CASRRTSGGTDTQYF.

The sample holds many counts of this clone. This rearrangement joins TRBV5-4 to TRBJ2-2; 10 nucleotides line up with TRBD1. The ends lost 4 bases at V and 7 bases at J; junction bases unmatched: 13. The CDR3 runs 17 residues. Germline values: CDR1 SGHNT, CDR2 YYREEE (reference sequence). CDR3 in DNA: TGTGCCAGCAGCCCAATATCCCGACAGGGGGCCGGCGGGGAGCTGTTTTTT. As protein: CASSPISRQGAGGELFF.

CDR3 nucleotides: TGTGCCAGCAGCGTAGCTCCCGGCGGGCTCGAGCAGTTCTTC. This codes for CASSVAPGGLEQFF. This rearrangement joins TRBV9 to TRBJ2-1; TRBD2 might be the D (5 bases). V lost 0 bases and J 10 bases, leaving 14 bases between the germline ends. The V gene's germline CDR1 is SGDLS and CDR2 YYNGEE. This CDR3 has 14 residues.

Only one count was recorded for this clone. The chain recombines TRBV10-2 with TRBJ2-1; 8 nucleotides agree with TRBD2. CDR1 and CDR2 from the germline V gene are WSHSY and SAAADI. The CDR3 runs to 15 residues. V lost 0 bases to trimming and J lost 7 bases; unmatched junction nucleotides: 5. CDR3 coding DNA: TGCGCCAGCAGTGAGTCGGCGGGGGGAATGAATGAGCAGTTCTTC. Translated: CASSESAGGMNEQFF.

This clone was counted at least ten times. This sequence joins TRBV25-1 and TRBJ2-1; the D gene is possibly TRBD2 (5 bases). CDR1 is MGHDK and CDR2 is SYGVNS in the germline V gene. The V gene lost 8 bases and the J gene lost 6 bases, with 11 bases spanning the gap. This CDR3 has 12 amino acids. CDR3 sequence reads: CASGETINEQFF. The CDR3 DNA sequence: TGTGCCAGCGGCGAGACTATCAATGAGCAGTTCTTC.

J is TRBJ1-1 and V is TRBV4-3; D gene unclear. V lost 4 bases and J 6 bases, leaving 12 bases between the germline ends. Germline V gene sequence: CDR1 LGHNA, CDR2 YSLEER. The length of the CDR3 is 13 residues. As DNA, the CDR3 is TGCGCCAGCAGCCTAAAGGGCAGGTCTGAAGCTTTCTTT. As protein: CASSLKGRSEAFF.

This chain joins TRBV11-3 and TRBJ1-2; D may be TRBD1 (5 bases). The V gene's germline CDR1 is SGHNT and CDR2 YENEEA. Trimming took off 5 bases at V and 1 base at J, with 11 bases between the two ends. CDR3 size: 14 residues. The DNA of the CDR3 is TGTGCCAGCAGCAAATCTCAGGGTAACTATGGCTACACCTTC. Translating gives CASSKSQGNYGYTF.

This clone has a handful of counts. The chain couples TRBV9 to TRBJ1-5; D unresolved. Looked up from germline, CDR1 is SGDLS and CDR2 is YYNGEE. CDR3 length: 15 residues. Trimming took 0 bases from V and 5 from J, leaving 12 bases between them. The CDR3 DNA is TGTGCCAGCAGCGTAGGGGCGGGGATGGATCAGCCCCAGCATTTT. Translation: CASSVGAGMDQPQHF.

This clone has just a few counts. Written as DNA, the CDR3 is TGTGCCAGCAGTTCCCGACAGGGAGGGGATGGCTACACCTTC. It translates to CASSSRQGGDGYTF. The rearrangement uses TRBV27 and TRBJ1-2; 7 bases are a match to TRBD1. V shed 4 bases and J 6 bases; nucleotides not matched to a gene: 8. The CDR3 consists of 14 residues. In germline, CDR1 is MNHEY, CDR2 SMNVEV (reference sequence).

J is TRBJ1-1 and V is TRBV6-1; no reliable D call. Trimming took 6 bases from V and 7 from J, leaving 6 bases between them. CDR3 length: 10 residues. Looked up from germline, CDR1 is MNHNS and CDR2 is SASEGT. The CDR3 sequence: CASREFEAFF. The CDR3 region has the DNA TGTGCCAGCAGGGAATTTGAAGCTTTCTTT.

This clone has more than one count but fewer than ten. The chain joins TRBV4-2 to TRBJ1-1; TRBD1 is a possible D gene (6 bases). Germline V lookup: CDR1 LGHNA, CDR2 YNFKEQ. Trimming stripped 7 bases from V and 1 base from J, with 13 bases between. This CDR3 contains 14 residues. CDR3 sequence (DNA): TGTGCCAGCAAACCGGGACAAGGGAACACTGAAGCTTTCTTT. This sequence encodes CASKPGQGNTEAFF.

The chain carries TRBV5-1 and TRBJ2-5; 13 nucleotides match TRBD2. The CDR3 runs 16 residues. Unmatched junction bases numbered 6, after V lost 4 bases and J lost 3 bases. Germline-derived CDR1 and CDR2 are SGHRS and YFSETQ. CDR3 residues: CASSPTSGRAEETQYF. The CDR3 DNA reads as TGCGCCAGCAGCCCTACTAGCGGGAGGGCCGAAGAGACCCAGTACTTC.

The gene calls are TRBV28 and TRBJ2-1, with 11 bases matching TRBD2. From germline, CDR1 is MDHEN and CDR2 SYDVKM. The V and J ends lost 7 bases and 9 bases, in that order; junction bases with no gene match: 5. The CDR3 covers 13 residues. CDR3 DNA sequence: TGTGCCAGCATAGCGGGAGGGCAAGGTGAGCAGTTCTTC. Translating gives CASIAGGQGEQFF.